The entry below describes one T cell receptor (beta chain). Germline CDR1 is SGHRS and CDR2 is YFSETQ. V was shortened by 5 bases and J by 4 bases, with 14 bases between the two germline ends. The CDR3 extends over 14 amino acids. Measured with immunoSEQ multiplex PCR; TCRdb has only the in-frame clones, and not every one. The sample contains roughly 39,000 clones, approximately 90% of which appear only once. This sample is part of a study of blood T cell repertoires in COVID-19. The TCR was taken from a man in his fifties in a cohort sampled during active COVID-19. V gene TRBV5-1 combines with J gene TRBJ2-3; a possible D gene is TRBD1 (6 bases). Sequencing input: peripheral blood. The CDR3 is CASRQEQGADTQYF. DNA for the CDR3: TGCGCCAGCAGGCAGGAACAGGGAGCAGATACGCAGTATTTT.